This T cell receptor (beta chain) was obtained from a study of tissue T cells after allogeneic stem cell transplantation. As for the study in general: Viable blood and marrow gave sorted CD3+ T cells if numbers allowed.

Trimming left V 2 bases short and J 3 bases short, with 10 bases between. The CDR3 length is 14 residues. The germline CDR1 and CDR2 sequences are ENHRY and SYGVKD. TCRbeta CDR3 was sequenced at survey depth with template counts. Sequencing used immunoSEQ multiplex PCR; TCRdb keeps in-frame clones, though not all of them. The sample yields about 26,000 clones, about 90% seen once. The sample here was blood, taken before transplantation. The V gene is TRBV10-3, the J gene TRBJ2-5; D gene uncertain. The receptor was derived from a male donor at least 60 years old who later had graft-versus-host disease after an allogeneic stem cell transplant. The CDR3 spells CAISEGRMEETQYF. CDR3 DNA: TGTGCCATCAGTGAGGGCAGGATGGAAGAGACCCAGTACTTC.